This TCR beta chain was observed in a study of blood T cell repertoires in COVID-19. The table lists this clone with a few counts. Sequencing was performed with immunoSEQ multiplex PCR; in TCRdb, only in-frame clones are kept and a portion is missing. Here the sample spans under 300,000 clones, roughly nine tenths being singletons. Germline V CDR1 and CDR2: SGHAT, FQNNGV. Trimming removed 5 bases from V and 4 bases from J, with 14 bases in between. CDR3 length equals 15 residues. This sequence joins TRBV11-2 and TRBJ1-4; D might be TRBD1 (5 bases). The source of this sequence is a man aged 55 to 70 who had recovered from COVID-19. The sample comprised peripheral blood. Written as DNA, the CDR3 is TGTGCCAGCAGCCAGTTCGGGGGGGATAATGAAAAACTGTTTTTT. This sequence encodes CASSQFGGDNEKLFF.